This TCR beta chain was retrieved from a study of blood T cell repertoires in COVID-19. About the study: The analysed material was cDNA or gDNA that came from T cells, B-cell-depleted T cells, or PBMCs.

Trimming took 0 bases from V and 3 from J, leaving 11 bases between them. The CDR3 runs 15 residues. Germline V lookup: CDR1 LGHNA, CDR2 YNFKEQ. Original processing methods: Amplified reference gene primers provided the basis for estimating nucleated cell counts. Sequencing was performed with immunoSEQ multiplex PCR; in TCRdb, only in-frame clones are kept and a portion is missing. That table gives V, J and clone size, and the DNA gave D and trimming. The sample lists roughly 85,000 clones; 75% to 90% were seen once. The source material was peripheral blood. The clonotype originates from a man aged 45-60 years with active or convalescent COVID-19. The chain uses TRBV4-2 and TRBJ1-2, with D possibly matching TRBD1 (5 bases). CDR3 region: CASSQEWGGDYGYTF. The CDR3 DNA reads TGTGCCAGCAGCCAAGAATGGGGCGGCGACTATGGCTACACCTTC.